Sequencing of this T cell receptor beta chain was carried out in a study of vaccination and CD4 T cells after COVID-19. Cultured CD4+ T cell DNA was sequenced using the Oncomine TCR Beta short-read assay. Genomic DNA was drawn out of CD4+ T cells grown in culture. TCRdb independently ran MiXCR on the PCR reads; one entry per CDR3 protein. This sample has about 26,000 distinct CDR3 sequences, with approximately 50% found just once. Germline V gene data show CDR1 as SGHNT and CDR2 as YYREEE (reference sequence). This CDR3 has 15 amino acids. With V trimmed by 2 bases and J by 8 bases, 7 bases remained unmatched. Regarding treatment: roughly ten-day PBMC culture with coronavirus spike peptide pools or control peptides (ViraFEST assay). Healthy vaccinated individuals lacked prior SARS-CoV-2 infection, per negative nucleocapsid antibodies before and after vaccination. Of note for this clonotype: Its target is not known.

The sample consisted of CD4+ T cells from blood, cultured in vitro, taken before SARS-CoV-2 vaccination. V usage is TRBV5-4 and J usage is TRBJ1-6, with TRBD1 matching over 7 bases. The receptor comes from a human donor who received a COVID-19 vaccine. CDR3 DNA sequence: TGTGCCAGCAGCTTCGACCGGGACAGACATTCACCCCTCCACTTT. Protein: CASSFDRDRHSPLHF. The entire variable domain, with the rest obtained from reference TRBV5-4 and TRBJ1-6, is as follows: ETGVTQSPTHLIKTRGQQVTLRCSSQSGHNTVSWYQQALGQGPQFIFQYYREEENGRGNFPPRFSGLQFPNYSSELNVNALELDDSALYLCASSFDRDRHSPLHFGNGTRLTVT.